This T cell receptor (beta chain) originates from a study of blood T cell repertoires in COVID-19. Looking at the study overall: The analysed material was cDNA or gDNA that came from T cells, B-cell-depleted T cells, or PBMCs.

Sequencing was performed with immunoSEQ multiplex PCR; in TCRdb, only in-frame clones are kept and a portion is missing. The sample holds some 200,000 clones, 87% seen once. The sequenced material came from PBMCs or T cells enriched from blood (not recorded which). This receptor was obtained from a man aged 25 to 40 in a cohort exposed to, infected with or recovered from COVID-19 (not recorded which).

The CDR3 protein is CASSLVPGTGVTEAFF. In DNA, the CDR3 is TGTGCCAGCAGTTTGGTCCCCGGGACAGGGGTAACTGAAGCTTTCTTT. The rearrangement links TRBV28 to TRBJ1-1, with TRBD1 identical over 10 bases. CDR1 MDHEN and CDR2 SYDVKM come from the germline V gene. J gave up 5 bases and V 3 bases, and 9 bases lay outside the gene matches. The CDR3 length is 16 residues.